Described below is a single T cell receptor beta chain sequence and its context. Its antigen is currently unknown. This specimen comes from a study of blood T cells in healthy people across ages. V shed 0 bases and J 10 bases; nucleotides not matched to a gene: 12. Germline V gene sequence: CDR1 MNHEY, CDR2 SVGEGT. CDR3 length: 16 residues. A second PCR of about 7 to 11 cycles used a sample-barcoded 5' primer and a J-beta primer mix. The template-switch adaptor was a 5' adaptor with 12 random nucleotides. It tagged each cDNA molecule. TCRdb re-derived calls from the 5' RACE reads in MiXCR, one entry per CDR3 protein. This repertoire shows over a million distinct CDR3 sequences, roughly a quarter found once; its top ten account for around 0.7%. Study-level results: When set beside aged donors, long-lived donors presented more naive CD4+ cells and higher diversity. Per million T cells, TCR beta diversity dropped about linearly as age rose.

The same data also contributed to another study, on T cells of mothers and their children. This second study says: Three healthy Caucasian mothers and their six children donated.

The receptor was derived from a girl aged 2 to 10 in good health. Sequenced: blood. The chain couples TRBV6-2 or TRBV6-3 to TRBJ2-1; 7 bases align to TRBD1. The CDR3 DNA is TGTGCCAGCAGTTACTCCCCACCCTTACAGGGGTACGAGCAGTTCTTC. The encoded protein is CASSYSPPLQGYEQFF.